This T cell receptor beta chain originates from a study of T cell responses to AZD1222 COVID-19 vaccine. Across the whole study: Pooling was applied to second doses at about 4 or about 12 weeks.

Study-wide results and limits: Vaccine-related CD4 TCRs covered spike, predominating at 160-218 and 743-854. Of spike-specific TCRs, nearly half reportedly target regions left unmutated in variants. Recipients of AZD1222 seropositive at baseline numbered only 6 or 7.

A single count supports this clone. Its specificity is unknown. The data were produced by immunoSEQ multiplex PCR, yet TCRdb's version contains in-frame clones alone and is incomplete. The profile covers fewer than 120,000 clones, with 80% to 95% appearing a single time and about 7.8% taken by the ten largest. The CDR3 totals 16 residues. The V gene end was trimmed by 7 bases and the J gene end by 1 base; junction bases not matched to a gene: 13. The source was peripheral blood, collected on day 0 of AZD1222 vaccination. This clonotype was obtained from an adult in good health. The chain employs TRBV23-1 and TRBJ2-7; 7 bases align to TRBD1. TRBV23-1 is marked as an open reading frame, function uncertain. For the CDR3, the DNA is TGCGCCAGCAATCCTATTCGACAGGGACAGTCCTACGAGCAGTACTTC. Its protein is CASNPIRQGQSYEQYF.